Listed below are T cell receptor beta chains from one sample, sequenced in a study of blood T cell repertoires in COVID-19. TCRdb's table, derived via immunoSEQ multiplex PCR, lists solely in-frame clones and lacks some. The repertoire holds about 260,000 clones, with 65% to 90% as singletons. The sequenced sample consisted of peripheral blood. These receptors all come from a human donor in a cohort sampled during active COVID-19. Both conserved end residues are part of each CDR3. D genes are given only for firm matches. Size tells how often a clone was seen (once, few, many) or the class of an expanded clone, and some rows leave it out.

v_call: TRBV18
d_call: .
j_call: TRBJ2-3
clone_size: .
cdr3_nt: TGTGCCAGCTCGGGGGGTTTCGGAGATACGCAGTATTTT
cdr3_aa: CASSGGFGDTQYF

v_call: TRBV9
d_call: TRBD2
j_call: TRBJ2-3
clone_size: .
cdr3_nt: TGTGCCAGCGGAGGTCTACCGGGACTAGGAGATACGCAGTATTTT
cdr3_aa: CASGGLPGLGDTQYF

v_call: TRBV29-1
d_call: TRBD2
j_call: TRBJ2-1
clone_size: .
cdr3_nt: TGCAGCGTTGACCCGACTAGCGGGGGGTACAATGAGCAGTTCTTC
cdr3_aa: CSVDPTSGGYNEQFF

v_call: TRBV2
d_call: TRBD2
j_call: TRBJ2-7
clone_size: .
cdr3_nt: TGTGCCAGCAGTGAGGGAGGGGTCTACGAGCAGTACTTC
cdr3_aa: CASSEGGVYEQYF

v_call: TRBV2
d_call: TRBD2
j_call: TRBJ2-5
clone_size: .
cdr3_nt: TGTGCCAGCAGTGAAGCGCGGGGGTTCCAAGAGACCCAGTACTTC
cdr3_aa: CASSEARGFQETQYF

v_call: TRBV7-6
d_call: .
j_call: TRBJ1-5
clone_size: .
cdr3_nt: TGTGCCAGCAGCTTAAACCACAGGCCCCAGCATTTT
cdr3_aa: CASSLNHRPQHF

v_call: TRBV4-1
d_call: .
j_call: TRBJ2-7
clone_size: .
cdr3_nt: TGCGCCAGCAGCCAAGATCCCCGGGATTCCTACGAGCAGTACTTC
cdr3_aa: CASSQDPRDSYEQYF

v_call: TRBV7-2
d_call: TRBD2
j_call: TRBJ2-7
clone_size: .
cdr3_nt: TGTGCCAGCAGCTTACAGGGGACTAGCGGGAACTACGAGCAGTACTTC
cdr3_aa: CASSLQGTSGNYEQYF

v_call: TRBV28
d_call: TRBD1
j_call: TRBJ2-1
clone_size: few
cdr3_nt: TGTGCCAGCAGTCTCTATCCGGGACAGGGACCTTACAATGAGCAGTTCTTC
cdr3_aa: CASSLYPGQGPYNEQFF

v_call: TRBV19
d_call: .
j_call: TRBJ2-1
clone_size: .
cdr3_nt: TGTGCCAGTAGTACGGGACACGGCCAAAGGAATGAGCAGTTCTTC
cdr3_aa: CASSTGHGQRNEQFF

v_call: TRBV14
d_call: .
j_call: TRBJ1-1
clone_size: once
cdr3_nt: TGTGCCAGCAGCCAAGCGGGGTTCACTGAAGCTTTCTTT
cdr3_aa: CASSQAGFTEAFF

v_call: TRBV6-5
d_call: TRBD2
j_call: TRBJ2-5
clone_size: .
cdr3_nt: TGTGCCAGTCGGAGCGGGATCGGAGAGACCCAGTACTTC
cdr3_aa: CASRSGIGETQYF

v_call: TRBV23-1
d_call: .
j_call: TRBJ2-1
clone_size: .
cdr3_nt: TGCGCCAGCAGTCAAGCAACAGGACCCGAGCAGTTCTTC
cdr3_aa: CASSQATGPEQFF